This TCR beta chain originates from a study of T cell repertoires in cytomegalovirus infection. Study summary: It was the public TCR beta signatures that indicated both CMV infection and matching HLA type. Whole-study results and caveats: HLA-C-restricted CMV-specific TCR beta clonotypes prevailed in the ex vivo response.

This clonotype has ten or more counts. Its antigen remains unknown. TCRdb called the reads again in MiXCR, with one record for every CDR3 protein. The sample yields around 740,000 distinct CDR3 sequences, approximately 34% seen once. V was pared by 6 bases and J by 5 bases, with 19 bases between. The germline CDR1 and CDR2 sequences are LNHDA and SQIVND (reference sequence). This CDR3 spans 15 amino acids. Material: PBMCs. This TCR was sampled from a human donor in good health (CMV status not recorded). Some clones in this sample may be carry-over from other donors' samples. This chain connects TRBV19 to TRBJ1-2, with D hard to call. CDR3 coding DNA: TGTGCCAGTAGCCCGGTTTCTCGGGGAGGATATGGCTACACCTTC. Its protein is CASSPVSRGGYGYTF.